Given below is one TCR beta chain in context. Its matching antigen is unknown. The record originates from a study of OX40 agonist ivuxolimab in advanced cancers. Overall study context: Partial responses, seen in three patients, involved one hepatocellular carcinoma and two cutaneous melanomas.

This table comes from immunoSEQ multiplex PCR, and its TCRdb copy is limited to in-frame clones, with some not included. Among 60,000 to 80,000 clones, approximately 82% were seen once, and the ten largest hold about 1.7%. Peripheral blood came from all dose cohorts at three timepoints. Trimming took 11 bases from V and 1 from J, leaving 6 bases between them. CDR1 and CDR2 from the germline V gene are ENHRY and SYGVKD. CDR3 length: 12 amino acids. Study findings and constraints: Low clonal expansion, among the lowest seen, marked partial responders at 0.1-3.0 mg/kg. Expanded clones belonging to CD8+ T cells outnumbered, on average, those of CD4+.

The receptor's source is an adult with an advanced solid tumor such as melanoma, head and neck, liver or kidney cancer. The chain links TRBV10-3 to TRBJ2-6; unclear D gene. Specimen: CD4+ or CD8+ T cells sorted from blood, collected in a trial of the OX40 agonist ivuxolimab. In DNA, the CDR3 is TGTGCCTGCAATTCTGGGGCCAACGTCCTGACTTTC. This translates into CACNSGANVLTF.